The entry below describes one TCR beta chain. Looked up from germline, CDR1 is MNHEY and CDR2 is SVGAGI. The CDR3 is 14 residues long. Trimming took 0 bases from V and 8 from J, leaving 13 bases between them. This sample is part of a study of blood T cell repertoires in COVID-19. Turning to the study itself: Samples of COVID-19 (acute and convalescent) were obtained from the United States, Italy and Spain. Nucleic acid was either cDNA or gDNA, and it came from T cells, B-cell-depleted T cells, or PBMCs.

Seattle researchers signed up patients amid active infection and tracked them longitudinally. In the study's own analysis: Estimates of nucleated cell counts were drawn from the amplification of reference gene primers. The assay was immunoSEQ multiplex PCR, and TCRdb's table has in-frame clones only and misses some. V and J calls and clone size are copied from that table; D and trimming were computed from the DNA. The sample has roughly 320,000 clones, about 90% seen once. Sequencing used peripheral blood. The V call is TRBV6-5, the J call TRBJ1-2; tentative D call: TRBD1 (6 bases). The clonotype comes from a woman in her 50s with COVID-19, enrolled during active disease. The DNA for the CDR3 is TGTGCCAGCAGTTACTCAACAGGGAAATTGGGCTACACCTTC. It codes for CASSYSTGKLGYTF.